The 3 T cell receptor beta chains below all came from one sample that was sequenced in a study of T cells in Graves' hyperthyroidism and ophthalmopathy. The TCR beta CDR3 regions underwent amplification using RNA transcripts as the source. The HTBI set primed first-round TCR CDR3 RT-PCR. One entry per CDR3 protein results from TCRdb running MiXCR on the multiplex PCR reads. The table has hundreds of thousands of distinct CDR3 sequences, approximately 13% seen once. The source material was blood. The source of these receptors is a woman aged 18-29 years with Graves' hyperthyroidism.

On this clonotype: The junction differs from germline at one of its ends, possibly a read error. This chain uses TRBV7-3 with TRBJ2-1, with 7 nucleotides matching TRBD1. The germline V gene has CDR1 SGHTA and CDR2 FQGTGA. The CDR3 totals 14 residues. The chain's CDR3 is CTSSRRDSWDEQFF. As DNA, the CDR3 is TGTACCAGCAGCCGCAGGGACAGCTGGGATGAGCAGTTCTTC.

The V call is TRBV6-1, the J call TRBJ2-2; TRBD2 aligns across 7 bases. Germline-derived CDR1 and CDR2 are MNHNS and SASEGT. The CDR3 is 13 amino acids. V dropped 10 bases and J dropped 4; count of bases not matched to a gene: 6. The CDR3 here is CATPLAGTGELFF. As DNA, the CDR3 is TGTGCCACCCCGTTAGCGGGCACCGGGGAGCTGTTTTTT.

This clonotype showed up many times. J is TRBJ1-1 and V is TRBV7-9; D unresolved. From germline, CDR1 is SEHNR and CDR2 FQNEAQ (reference sequence). V was cut by 2 bases and J by 1 base, with 8 bases left in between. The length of the CDR3 is 14 residues. The CDR3 nucleotides are TGTGCCAGCAGCTTACTCCAGACGAACACTGAAGCTTTCTTT. This sequence encodes CASSLLQTNTEAFF.